This T cell receptor beta chain appears in the sequencing data of a study of OX40 agonist ivuxolimab in advanced cancers. TCRdb's table, derived via immunoSEQ multiplex PCR, lists solely in-frame clones and lacks some. The table shows under 85,000 clones, with around 87% occurring only once. In the case of this clone: Antigen: not known.

After removal of 4 bases from V and 5 bases from J, the junction contained 2 bases not matched to a gene. Germline V gene lookup returns CDR1 SGHTA and CDR2 FQGNSA. This CDR3 contains 13 residues. Findings of the study overall: Partial responders receiving 0.1-3.0 mg/kg showed among the lowest clonal expansion. Normalized T-cell clonal expansion was also low in some nonresponders. The study observed clonal expansion of CD4+ and CD8+ blood T cells by week 6 at 0.1 to 3.0 mg/kg. In general, CD8+ T cells held more expanded clones than CD4+ did, on average.

The sample in question was CD4+ or CD8+ T cells sorted from blood, obtained in a trial of the OX40 agonist ivuxolimab. The chain joins TRBV7-2 to TRBJ1-1; 9 bases match TRBD1. The sequence was obtained from an adult with an advanced solid tumor such as melanoma, head and neck, liver or kidney cancer. The CDR3 loop reads CASSWTGETEAFF. The CDR3 nucleotides read TGTGCCAGCAGCTGGACAGGGGAGACTGAAGCTTTCTTT.